This T cell receptor beta chain comes out of a study of T cell repertoires in Merkel cell carcinoma (dated by TCRdb to between 2018 and 2021). For context, the study as a whole: The study excluded patients who had received intralesional immunotherapy or systemic immune checkpoint blockade before the biopsy. To be included, a subject needed both a diagnosis of MCPyV-positive Merkel cell carcinoma and tumor-infiltrating lymphocytes that had been successfully expanded in vitro. MCPyV-specific clonotypes were initially defined through tetramer sorting, cloning and paired TCR sequencing of expanded tumor-infiltrating lymphocytes. The investigation overall reported the following: Normal tissue biopsies were not studied.

This clone appeared a single time. Its antigen remains undetermined. No per-base quality is available; no much larger clone lies one base away. CDR1 and CDR2 are read off the germline V gene as MDHEN and SYDVKM. Trimming removed 2 bases from V and 2 bases from J; the gene matches leave 4 bases unexplained. The CDR3, cysteine through phenylalanine, is 16 amino acids long. Here the CDR3 DNA is all that survives: 48 bases in frame from base 1. The immunoSEQ assay was used both to sequence TRB CDR3 from tumor genomic DNA and to process the resulting data. TCRdb provides this immuneACCESS table in a form limited to in-frame rearrangements. Some clones are lacking; in checked studies, under half of them reflect an unresolved V gene, and why the rest are absent is not known. The sample yields about 14,000 clones; 76% were counted once. In total, the top ten clones hold 15% to 20% of the sample. Every study subject tested positive for serum antibodies to T-antigen and had biopsy-confirmed Merkel cell carcinoma that was MCPyV-positive. Genomic DNA was extracted from more than five adjacent 10-micron frozen tumor sections without any cell sorting or culture. About 5 x 5 x 5 mm of tumor biopsy tissue was frozen in optimal cutting temperature compound. The presence of abundant Merkel cell carcinoma and infiltrating cells in the frozen biopsy was confirmed on hematoxylin and eosin scout sections.

This TCR was sampled from an adult with Merkel cell carcinoma. Recombination joined TRBV28 with TRBJ2-7, with TRBD1 matching 12 junction bases. The sample was tumor tissue. The nucleotide sequence reads TGTGCCAGCAGTTTACGGGACAGGGGGCTCCCCTACGAGCAGTACTTC. Translated, it gives CASSLRDRGLPYEQYF.